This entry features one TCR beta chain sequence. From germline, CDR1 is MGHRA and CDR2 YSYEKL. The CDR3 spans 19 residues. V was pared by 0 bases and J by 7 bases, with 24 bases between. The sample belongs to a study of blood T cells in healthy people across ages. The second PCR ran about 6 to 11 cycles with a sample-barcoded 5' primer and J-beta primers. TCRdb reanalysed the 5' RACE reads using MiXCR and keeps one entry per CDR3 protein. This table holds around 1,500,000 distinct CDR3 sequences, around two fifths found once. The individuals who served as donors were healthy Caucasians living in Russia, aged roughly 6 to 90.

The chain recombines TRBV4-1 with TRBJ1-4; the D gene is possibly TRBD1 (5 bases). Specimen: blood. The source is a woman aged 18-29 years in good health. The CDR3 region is CASSQDRSWLRDVGEKLFF. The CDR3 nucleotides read TGCGCCAGCAGCCAAGATCGGAGCTGGTTGAGGGACGTAGGTGAAAAACTGTTTTTT.